A selection of T cell receptor beta chains follows, all from one sample in a study of beta chain features in type 1 diabetes. Profiled with immunoSEQ multiplex PCR; TCRdb holds only in-frame clones, not every one. The sample includes a few hundred thousand clones, over 10% of them seen just once. The sample taken for sequencing was naive CD4+ T cells from blood. These receptor sequences come from a man between 18 and 35 years old in good health. The CDR3 runs from the conserved cysteine through the conserved F or W.

cdr3_aa: CASSAGTGSKLDTQYF; j_call: TRBJ2-3; v_call: TRBV9
cdr3_aa: CASSLNRGILKGNEQFF; j_call: TRBJ2-1; v_call: TRBV5-1
cdr3_aa: CASSLGQGFSGANVLTF; j_call: TRBJ2-6; v_call: TRBV5-1
cdr3_aa: CASSSTWSRGTGELFF; j_call: TRBJ2-2; v_call: TRBV27
cdr3_aa: CASSQPGGNSYNEQFF; j_call: TRBJ2-1; v_call: TRBV4-1
cdr3_aa: CASSLGLQNTGELFF; j_call: TRBJ2-2; v_call: TRBV7-2
cdr3_aa: CASSSRRSNVLTF; j_call: TRBJ2-6; v_call: TRBV7-9
cdr3_aa: CASSLGLGNTQYF; j_call: TRBJ2-3; v_call: TRBV7-9
cdr3_aa: CAWSVSPGVMNTEAFF; j_call: TRBJ1-1; v_call: TRBV30
cdr3_aa: CAISEAGAGTEAFF; j_call: TRBJ1-1; v_call: TRBV10-3
cdr3_aa: CASSPIRDSREQYF; j_call: TRBJ2-7; v_call: TRBV18
cdr3_aa: CASSPGQGLMLFGGGDIQYF; j_call: TRBJ2-4; v_call: TRBV28
cdr3_aa: CASSLSPGNSPLHF; j_call: TRBJ1-6; v_call: TRBV5-4
cdr3_aa: CASSYRSDYGYTF; j_call: TRBJ1-2; v_call: TRBV5-1
cdr3_aa: CSVGAGGGYGYTF; j_call: TRBJ1-2; v_call: TRBV29-1
cdr3_aa: CASSQETGSYGYTF; j_call: TRBJ1-2; v_call: TRBV4-3
cdr3_aa: CASSIDTRTGELFF; j_call: TRBJ2-2; v_call: TRBV19
cdr3_aa: CAISAGTGGTDTQYF; j_call: TRBJ2-3; v_call: TRBV10-3
cdr3_aa: CSGSEGQRNTEAFF; j_call: TRBJ1-1; v_call: TRBV29-1
cdr3_aa: CASSPSGTGVSYEQYF; j_call: TRBJ2-7; v_call: TRBV19
cdr3_aa: CASSLNPSSQYF; j_call: TRBJ2-5; v_call: TRBV5-5
cdr3_aa: CASSWGGRKETQYF; j_call: TRBJ2-5; v_call: TRBV5-1
cdr3_aa: CATSREDTLSYEQYF; j_call: TRBJ2-7; v_call: TRBV15
cdr3_aa: CAWSAITGLENTEAFF; j_call: TRBJ1-1; v_call: TRBV30
cdr3_aa: CASSLAPGGRANYGYTF; j_call: TRBJ1-2; v_call: TRBV28
cdr3_aa: CASSESVTGRNIQYF; j_call: TRBJ2-4; v_call: TRBV25-1
cdr3_aa: CASSLGDTVSYGYTF; j_call: TRBJ1-2; v_call: TRBV19
cdr3_aa: CASATRDRGYEQYF; j_call: TRBJ2-7; v_call: TRBV19
cdr3_aa: CASSFRLAGHQETQYF; j_call: TRBJ2-5; v_call: TRBV11-1